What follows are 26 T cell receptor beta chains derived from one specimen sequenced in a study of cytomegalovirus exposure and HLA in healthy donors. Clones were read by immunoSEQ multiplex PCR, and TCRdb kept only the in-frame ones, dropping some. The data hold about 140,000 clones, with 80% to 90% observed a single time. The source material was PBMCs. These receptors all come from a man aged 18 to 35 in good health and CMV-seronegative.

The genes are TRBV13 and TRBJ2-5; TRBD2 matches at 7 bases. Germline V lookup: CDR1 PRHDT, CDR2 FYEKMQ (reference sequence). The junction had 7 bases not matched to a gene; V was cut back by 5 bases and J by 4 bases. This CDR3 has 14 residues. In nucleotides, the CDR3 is TGTGCCAGCAGCCAGGGCGGGGAGGGAGAGACCCAGTACTTC. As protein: CASSQGGEGETQYF.

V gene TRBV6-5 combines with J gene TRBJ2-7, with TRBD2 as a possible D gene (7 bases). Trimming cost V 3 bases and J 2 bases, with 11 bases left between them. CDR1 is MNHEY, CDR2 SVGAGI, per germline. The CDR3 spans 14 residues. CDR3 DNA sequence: TGTGCCAGCAGTTATAGGGGGGGGGCCTACGAGCAGTACTTC. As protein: CASSYRGGAYEQYF.

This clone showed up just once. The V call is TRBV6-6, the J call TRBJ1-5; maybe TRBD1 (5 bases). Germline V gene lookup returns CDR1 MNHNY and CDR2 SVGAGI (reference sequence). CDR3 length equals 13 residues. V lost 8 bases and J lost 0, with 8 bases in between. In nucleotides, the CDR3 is TGTGCCAGCGGAGGGGATAGCAATCAGCCCCAGCATTTT. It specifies CASGGDSNQPQHF.

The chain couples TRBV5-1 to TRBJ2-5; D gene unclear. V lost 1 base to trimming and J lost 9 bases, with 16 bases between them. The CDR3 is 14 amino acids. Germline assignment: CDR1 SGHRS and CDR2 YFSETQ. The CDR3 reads CASSLKNSQEAQYF. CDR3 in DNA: TGCGCCAGCAGCTTGAAAAACAGTCAAGAAGCCCAGTACTTC.

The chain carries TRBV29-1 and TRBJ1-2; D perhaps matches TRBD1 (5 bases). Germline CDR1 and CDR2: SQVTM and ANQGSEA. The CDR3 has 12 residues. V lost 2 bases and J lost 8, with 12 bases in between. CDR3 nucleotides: TGCAGCGTTGAACCGGGGGGTTCGGGCTACACCTTC. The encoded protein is CSVEPGGSGYTF.

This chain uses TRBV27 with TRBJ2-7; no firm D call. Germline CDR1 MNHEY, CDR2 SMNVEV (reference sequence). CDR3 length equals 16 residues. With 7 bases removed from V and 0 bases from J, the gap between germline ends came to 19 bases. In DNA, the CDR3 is TGTGCCAGCATCCCCATTGGCGGAGCGAGCTCCTACGAGCAGTACTTC. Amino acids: CASIPIGGASSYEQYF.

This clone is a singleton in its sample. CDR3 residues: CASIRGLTNWAVDEQFF. DNA of the CDR3: TGTGCCAGCATTCGGGGGTTGACTAACTGGGCTGTGGATGAGCAGTTCTTC. This chain uses TRBV7-9 with TRBJ2-1; perhaps TRBD2 as D (6 bases). CDR1 is SEHNR, CDR2 FQNEAQ, per germline (reference sequence). The length of the CDR3 is 17 residues. V gave up 7 bases and J gave up 8 bases, with 27 bases separating them.

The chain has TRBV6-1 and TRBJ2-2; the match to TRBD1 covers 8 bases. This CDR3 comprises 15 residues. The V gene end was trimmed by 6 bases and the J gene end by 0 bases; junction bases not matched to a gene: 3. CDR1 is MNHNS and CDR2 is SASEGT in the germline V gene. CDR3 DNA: TGTGCCAGCAGGCCGGGACAGGCGAACACCGGGGAGCTGTTTTTT. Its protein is CASRPGQANTGELFF.

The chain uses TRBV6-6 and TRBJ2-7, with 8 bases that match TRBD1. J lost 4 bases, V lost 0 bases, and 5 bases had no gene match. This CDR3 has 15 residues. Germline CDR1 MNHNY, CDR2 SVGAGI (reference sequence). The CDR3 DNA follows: TGTGCCAGCAGTTACTCAACAGGGGGTGGTTACGAGCAGTACTTC. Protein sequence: CASSYSTGGGYEQYF.

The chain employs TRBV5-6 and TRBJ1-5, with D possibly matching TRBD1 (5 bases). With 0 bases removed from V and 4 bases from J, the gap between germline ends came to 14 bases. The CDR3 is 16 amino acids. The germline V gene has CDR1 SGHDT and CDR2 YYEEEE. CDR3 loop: CASSLGGSAINQPQHF. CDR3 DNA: TGTGCCAGCAGCTTGGGGGGCTCTGCGATTAATCAGCCCCAGCATTTT.

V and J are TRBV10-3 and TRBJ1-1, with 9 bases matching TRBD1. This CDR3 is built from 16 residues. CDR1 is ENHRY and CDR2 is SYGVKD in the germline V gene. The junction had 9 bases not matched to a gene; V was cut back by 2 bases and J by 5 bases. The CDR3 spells CAISEAVGTGWTEAFF. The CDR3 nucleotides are TGTGCCATCAGTGAGGCCGTCGGGACAGGGTGGACTGAAGCTTTCTTT.

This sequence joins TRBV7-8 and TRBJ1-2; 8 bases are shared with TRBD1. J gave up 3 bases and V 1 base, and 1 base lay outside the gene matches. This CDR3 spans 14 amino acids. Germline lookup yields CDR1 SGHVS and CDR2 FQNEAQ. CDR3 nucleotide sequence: TGTGCCAGCAGCTTAGGGGACAGGCACTATGGCTACACCTTC. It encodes CASSLGDRHYGYTF.

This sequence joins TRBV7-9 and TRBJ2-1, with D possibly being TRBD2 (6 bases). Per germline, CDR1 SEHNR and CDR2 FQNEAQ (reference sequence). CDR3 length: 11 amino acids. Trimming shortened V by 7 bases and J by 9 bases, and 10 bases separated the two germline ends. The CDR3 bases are TGTGCCAGCATGGGGGGTTCTGAGCAGTTCTTC. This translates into CASMGGSEQFF.

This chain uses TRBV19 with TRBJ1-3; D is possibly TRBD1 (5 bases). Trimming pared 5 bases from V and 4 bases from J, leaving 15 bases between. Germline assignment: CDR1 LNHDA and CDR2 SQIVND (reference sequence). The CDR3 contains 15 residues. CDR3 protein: CASSALITGGNTIYF. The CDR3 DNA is TGTGCCAGTAGTGCCCTCATTACAGGAGGAAACACCATATATTTT. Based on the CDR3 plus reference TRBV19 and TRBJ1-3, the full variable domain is DGGITQSPKYLFRKEGQNVTLSCEQNLNHDAMYWYRQDPGQGLRLIYYSQIVNDFQKGDIAEGYSVSREKKESFPLTVTSAQKNPTAFYLCASSALITGGNTIYFGEGSWLTVV.

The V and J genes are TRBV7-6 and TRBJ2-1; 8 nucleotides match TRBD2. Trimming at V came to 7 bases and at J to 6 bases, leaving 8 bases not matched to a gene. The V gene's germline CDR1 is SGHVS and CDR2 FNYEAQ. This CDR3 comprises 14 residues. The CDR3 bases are TGTGCCAGCAAGCGGGAGTCAGCTGGCAATGAGCAGTTCTTC. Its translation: CASKRESAGNEQFF. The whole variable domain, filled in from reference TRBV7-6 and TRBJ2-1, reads GAGVSQSPRYKVTKRGQDVALRCDPISGHVSLYWYRQALGQGPEFLTYFNYEAQQDKSGLPNDRFSAERPEGSISTLTIQRTEQRDSAMYRCASKRESAGNEQFFGPGTRLTVL.

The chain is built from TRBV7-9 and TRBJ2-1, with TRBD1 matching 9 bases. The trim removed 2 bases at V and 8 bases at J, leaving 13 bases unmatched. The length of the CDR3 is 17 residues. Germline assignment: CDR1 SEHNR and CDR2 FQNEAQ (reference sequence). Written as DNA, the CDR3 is TGTGCCAGCAGCTTACTAACAGGGGGCCCTTCGGGCCATGAGCAGTTCTTC. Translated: CASSLLTGGPSGHEQFF. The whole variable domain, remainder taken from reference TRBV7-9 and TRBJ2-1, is DTGVSQNPRHKITKRGQNVTFRCDPISEHNRLYWYRQTLGQGPEFLTYFQNEAQLEKSRLLSDRFSAERPKGSFSTLEIQRTEQGDSAMYLCASSLLTGGPSGHEQFFGPGTRLTVL.

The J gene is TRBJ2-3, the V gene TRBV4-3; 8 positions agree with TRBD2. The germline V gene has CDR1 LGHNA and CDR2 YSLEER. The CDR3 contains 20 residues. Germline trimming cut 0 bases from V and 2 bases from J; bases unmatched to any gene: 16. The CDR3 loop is CASSQERYTGGTTFTDTQYF. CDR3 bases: TGCGCCAGCAGCCAAGAACGGTATACGGGAGGGACCACCTTCACAGATACGCAGTATTTT.

In nucleotides, the CDR3 is TGTGCCAGCAGCCACCCAGTCTATGGCTACACCTTC. Encoded protein: CASSHPVYGYTF. The genes are TRBV5-8 and TRBJ1-2; no reliable D call. Trimming pared 4 bases from V and 4 bases from J, leaving 8 bases between. Germline lookup yields CDR1 SGHTS and CDR2 YDEGEE. The CDR3 runs to 12 residues.

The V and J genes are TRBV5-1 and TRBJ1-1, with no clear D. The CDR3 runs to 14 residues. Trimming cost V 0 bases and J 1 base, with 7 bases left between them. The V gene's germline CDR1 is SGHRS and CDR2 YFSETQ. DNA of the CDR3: TGCGCCAGCAGCTTGGGACACTCGAACACTGAAGCTTTCTTT. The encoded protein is CASSLGHSNTEAFF.

This CDR3 reads CASRDRLHQNTIYF. CDR3 sequence (DNA): TGTGCCAGCAGGGACAGGCTCCATCAAAACACCATATATTTT. V is TRBV2 and J is TRBJ1-3; 7 bases fit TRBD1. There are 14 residues in the CDR3. V shed 6 bases, J shed 6 bases, and the junction held 8 bases outside the gene matches. Germline assignment: CDR1 SNHLY and CDR2 FYNNEI.

The CDR3 DNA reads as TGTGCCAGCAGCTTGGTAGGGCAGGGGGCAGGGGATACGCAGTATTTT. This translates into CASSLVGQGAGDTQYF. The rearrangement uses TRBV5-6 and TRBJ2-3; the match to TRBD1 covers 8 bases. V trimming: 0 bases; J trimming: 6 bases; junction bases outside the gene matches: 9. This CDR3 comprises 16 residues. Germline CDR1 and CDR2: SGHDT and YYEEEE. Using reference TRBV5-6 and TRBJ2-3 for the parts outside the CDR3, the full variable domain is DAGVTQSPTHLIKTRGQQVTLRCSPKSGHDTVSWYQQALGQGPQFIFQYYEEEERQRGNFPDRFSGHQFPNYSSELNVNALLLGDSALYLCASSLVGQGAGDTQYFGPGTRLTVL.

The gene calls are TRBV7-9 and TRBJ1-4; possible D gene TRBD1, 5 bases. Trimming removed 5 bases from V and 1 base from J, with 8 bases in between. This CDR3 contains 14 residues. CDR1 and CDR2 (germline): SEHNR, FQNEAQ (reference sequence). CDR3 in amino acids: CASSVRETNEKLFF. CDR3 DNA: TGTGCCAGCAGCGTCAGGGAAACTAATGAAAAACTGTTTTTT.

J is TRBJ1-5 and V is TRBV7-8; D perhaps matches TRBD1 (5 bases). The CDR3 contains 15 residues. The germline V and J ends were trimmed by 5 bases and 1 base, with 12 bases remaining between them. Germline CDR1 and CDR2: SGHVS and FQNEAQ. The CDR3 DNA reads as TGTGCCAGCAGCCACTGGGCAGGGAGCAATCAGCCCCAGCATTTT. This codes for CASSHWAGSNQPQHF.

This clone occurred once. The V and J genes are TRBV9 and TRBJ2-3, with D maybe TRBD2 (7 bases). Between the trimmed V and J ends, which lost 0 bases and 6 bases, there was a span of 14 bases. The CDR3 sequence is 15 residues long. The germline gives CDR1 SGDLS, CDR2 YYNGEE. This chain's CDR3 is CASSVAGGLRDTQYF. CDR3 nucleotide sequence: TGTGCCAGCAGCGTAGCGGGGGGCTTGAGGGATACGCAGTATTTT.

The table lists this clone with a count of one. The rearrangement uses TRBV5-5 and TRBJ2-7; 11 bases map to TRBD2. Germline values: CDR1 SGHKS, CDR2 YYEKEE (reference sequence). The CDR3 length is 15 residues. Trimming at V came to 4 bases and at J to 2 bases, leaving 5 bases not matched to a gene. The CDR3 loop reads CASSNLAGGAYEQYF. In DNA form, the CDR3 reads TGTGCCAGCAGCAACCTAGCGGGAGGTGCCTACGAGCAGTACTTC.

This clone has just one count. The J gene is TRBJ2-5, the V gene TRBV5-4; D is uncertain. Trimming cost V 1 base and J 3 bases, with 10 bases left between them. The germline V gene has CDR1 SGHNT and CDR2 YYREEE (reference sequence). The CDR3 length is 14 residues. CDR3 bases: TGTGCCAGCAGCTTGCTTGACTTAGAAGAGACCCAGTACTTC. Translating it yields CASSLLDLEETQYF. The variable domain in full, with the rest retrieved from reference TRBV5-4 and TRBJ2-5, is ETGVTQSPTHLIKTRGQQVTLRCSSQSGHNTVSWYQQALGQGPQFIFQYYREEENGRGNFPPRFSGLQFPNYSSELNVNALELDDSALYLCASSLLDLEETQYFGPGTRLLVL.